These 26 T cell receptor beta chains came from one sample sequenced in a study of T cell responses to AZD1222 COVID-19 vaccine. The method was immunoSEQ multiplex PCR; TCRdb's version includes in-frame clones alone and lacks a portion of them. Among around 140,000 clones listed, roughly 90% were seen once. The sample in question was peripheral blood, obtained 28 days after the second dose of the MenACWY control vaccine. The receptors were gathered from an adult who received the MenACWY meningococcal vaccine as a control.

The rearrangement joins TRBV2 to TRBJ1-1, with TRBD1 matching 10 bases. V trimming: 6 bases; J trimming: 3 bases; junction bases outside the gene matches: 10. This CDR3 has 16 amino acids. The germline V gene encodes CDR1 SNHLY and CDR2 FYNNEI. CDR3 DNA: TGTGCCAGCAGCGCCGGGACAGGGGTTCCCGACACTGAAGCTTTCTTT. Translating gives CASSAGTGVPDTEAFF. Full variable domain (missing parts from reference TRBV2 and TRBJ1-1): EPEVTQTPSHQVTQMGQEVILRCVPISNHLYFYWYRQILGQKVEFLVSFYNNEISEKSEIFDDQFSVERPDGSNFTLKIRSTKLEDSAMYFCASSAGTGVPDTEAFFGQGTRLTVV.

V is TRBV3-1 (or the pseudogene TRBV3-2) and J is TRBJ1-4; no firm D call. The V gene's germline CDR1 is LGHDT and CDR2 YNNKEL (reference sequence). Trimming pared 2 bases from V and 8 bases from J, leaving 9 bases between. CDR3 length equals 13 residues. The CDR3 here is CASSQRGGEKLFF. CDR3 bases: TGTGCCAGCAGCCAAAGAGGTGGAGAAAAACTGTTTTTT.

The rearrangement links TRBV29-1 to TRBJ2-1; D is unclear. CDR1 and CDR2 (germline): SQVTM, ANQGSEA. Trimming took off 4 bases at V and 8 bases at J, with 12 bases between the two ends. The length of the CDR3 is 12 residues. Here the CDR3 DNA reads TGCAGCGTTGCGTACGGCGTGGATGAGCAGTTCTTC. Translation gives CSVAYGVDEQFF.

V gene TRBV27 combines with J gene TRBJ1-2; D might be TRBD1 (6 bases). This CDR3 region has 13 residues. V lost 3 bases, J lost 8 bases, and 13 bases lay in between. The germline CDR1 and CDR2 sequences are MNHEY and SMNVEV (reference sequence). The chain's CDR3 is CASSLTGGRGYTF. In nucleotides, the CDR3 is TGTGCCAGCAGTTTGACAGGAGGTCGCGGCTACACCTTC.

V gene TRBV3-1 (or the pseudogene TRBV3-2) combines with J gene TRBJ2-7; 12 bases match TRBD2. The CDR3 spans 15 residues. CDR1 and CDR2 (germline): LGHDT, YNNKEL (reference sequence). V lost 5 bases and J lost 5; bases outside the gene matches: 7. The CDR3 loop is CASSSRLAGVDEQYF. CDR3 DNA sequence: TGTGCCAGCAGCTCCAGACTAGCGGGGGTTGACGAGCAGTACTTC.

This chain joins TRBV6-5 and TRBJ2-7, with 12 bases lining up with TRBD1. V shed 6 bases and J 5 bases; nucleotides not matched to a gene: 2. In germline, CDR1 is MNHEY, CDR2 SVGAGI. The CDR3 runs to 13 residues. CDR3 protein: CASRGTGGHEQYF. CDR3 coding DNA: TGTGCCAGCAGGGGGACAGGGGGCCACGAGCAGTACTTC.

V usage is TRBV21-1 and J usage is TRBJ1-1. TRBV21-1 is described as a pseudogene. This CDR3 has 16 residues. In nucleotides, the CDR3 is TGTGCCAGCAGCAAAGGAGTGGGGGGGGAAAGGACTGAAGCTTTCTTT. This gives the protein CASSKGVGGERTEAFF.

The V call is TRBV19, the J call TRBJ1-5; TRBD1 is a possible D gene (6 bases). V dropped 7 bases and J dropped 4 bases, with 17 bases sitting between them. Germline values: CDR1 LNHDA, CDR2 SQIVND (reference sequence). This CDR3 is 15 amino acids long. The CDR3 sequence: CASIPAGVRNQPQHF. CDR3 sequence (DNA): TGTGCCAGTATCCCCGCAGGGGTAAGGAATCAGCCCCAGCATTTT.

The chain is built from TRBV2 and TRBJ1-1; 7 bases match TRBD1. The CDR3 consists of 12 residues. The J segment lost 8 bases and the V segment lost 5 bases, leaving 5 bases of the junction unmatched. CDR1 and CDR2 from the germline V gene are SNHLY and FYNNEI. CDR3: CASSRQGTEAFF. CDR3 coding DNA: TGTGCCAGCAGTAGACAGGGCACCGAAGCTTTCTTT.

The V call is TRBV7-8, the J call TRBJ1-4, with no clear D. The CDR3 sequence is 13 residues long. The ends were cut back, 5 bases at V and 8 bases at J, with 12 bases in the middle. The V gene's germline CDR1 is SGHVS and CDR2 FQNEAQ. The CDR3 reads CASSPRGGEKLFF. CDR3 coding DNA: TGTGCCAGCAGCCCACGGGGTGGGGAAAAACTGTTTTTT.

The chain uses TRBV5-4 and TRBJ1-1, with TRBD1 as a possible D gene (6 bases). CDR3 length: 14 residues. The germline gives CDR1 SGHNT, CDR2 YYREEE (reference sequence). V shed 4 bases and J shed 0 bases, with 10 bases lying between them. This CDR3 reads CASSVTGMNTEAFF. The CDR3 DNA reads TGTGCCAGCAGCGTAACAGGGATGAACACTGAAGCTTTCTTT.

CDR3 amino acids: CASSPQGEPGGELFF. Written as DNA, the CDR3 is TGTGCCAGCAGTCCACAGGGGGAACCGGGCGGGGAGCTGTTTTTT. This chain uses TRBV6-5 with TRBJ2-2; 8 positions match TRBD1. CDR1 is MNHEY and CDR2 is SVGAGI in the germline V gene. V shed 5 bases, J shed 7 bases, and the junction held 9 bases outside the gene matches. The CDR3 is 15 residues long.

In this sample, this clone turned up once. V and J are TRBV5-8 and TRBJ2-7; possible D gene TRBD2, 6 bases. This CDR3 spans 17 amino acids. Trimming took off 1 base at V and 1 base at J, with 18 bases between the two ends. Germline CDR1 reads SGHTS; CDR2 reads YDEGEE. The CDR3 bases are TGTGCCAGCAGCTTGAGCCTAGCGTCTCTTCCTTCCTACGAGCAGTACTTC. It codes for CASSLSLASLPSYEQYF.

This clone appeared once. The rearrangement uses TRBV14 and TRBJ2-7; the D gene is possibly TRBD2 (6 bases). Trimming took 4 bases from V and 2 from J, leaving 15 bases between them. CDR1 SGHDN and CDR2 FVKESK come from the germline V gene. The CDR3 is 15 amino acids. Here the CDR3 DNA reads TGTGCCAGCAGCCTAACCGGGACTGCCCCCTACGAGCAGTACTTC. Translating it yields CASSLTGTAPYEQYF.

A single count supports this clone. The chain joins TRBV7-2 to TRBJ1-3; D is unresolved. Germline V gives CDR1 SGHTA, CDR2 FQGNSA. The V end was cut by 1 base, the J end by 2 bases, with 6 bases between. The CDR3 contains 14 residues. CDR3 sequence: CASSLGPPGNTIYF. The CDR3 DNA follows: TGTGCCAGCAGCTTAGGACCTCCTGGAAACACCATATATTTT.

The V and J genes are TRBV9 and TRBJ2-3, with 7 bases aligning to TRBD1. J was trimmed by 4 bases and V by 0 bases; bases with no gene match: 5. The length of the CDR3 is 15 residues. Germline CDR1 reads SGDLS; CDR2 reads YYNGEE. The DNA for the CDR3 is TGTGCCAGCAGCGTAGGCAACAGGGGTGCAGATACGCAGTATTTT. Translating gives CASSVGNRGADTQYF.

The J gene is TRBJ1-1, the V gene TRBV5-1; D remains unclear. This CDR3 contains 14 residues. V shed 0 bases and J shed 4 bases, with 10 bases lying between them. CDR1 and CDR2 (germline): SGHRS, YFSETQ. CDR3 sequence reads: CASSLVVHSTEAFF. The CDR3 DNA sequence: TGCGCCAGCAGCTTGGTCGTACATTCCACTGAAGCTTTCTTT.

V is TRBV7-2 and J is TRBJ1-2; TRBD1 matches 11 bases. Germline V gene lookup returns CDR1 SGHTA and CDR2 FQGNSA. V gave up 1 base and J gave up 7 bases; unmatched junction bases: 2. CDR3 length: 14 amino acids. Here the CDR3 reads CASSLVGQGGGYTF. As DNA, the CDR3 is TGTGCCAGCAGCTTAGTGGGACAGGGGGGTGGCTACACCTTC.

This sequence joins TRBV7-9 and TRBJ1-5, with 9 bases lining up with TRBD1. V lost 1 base, J lost 5 bases, and 0 bases stayed unmatched. The germline CDR1 and CDR2 sequences are SEHNR and FQNEAQ (reference sequence). The CDR3 is 14 residues long. The CDR3, as DNA: TGTGCCAGCAGCTTAGGGACAGGGGATCAGCCCCAGCATTTT. Translating it yields CASSLGTGDQPQHF. The whole variable domain, filled in from reference TRBV7-9 and TRBJ1-5, reads DTGVSQNPRHKITKRGQNVTFRCDPISEHNRLYWYRQTLGQGPEFLTYFQNEAQLEKSRLLSDRFSAERPKGSFSTLEIQRTEQGDSAMYLCASSLGTGDQPQHFGDGTRLSIL.

V usage is TRBV6-5 and J usage is TRBJ2-2; D might be TRBD1 or TRBD2, each matching 5 bases. V lost 4 bases and J 6 bases, leaving 9 bases between the germline ends. Germline CDR1 MNHEY, CDR2 SVGAGI. The CDR3 sequence is 13 residues long. CDR3 sequence (DNA): TGTGCCAGCAGTTCGGGACCTTCCGGGGAGCTGTTTTTT. Translation: CASSSGPSGELFF.

The chain recombines TRBV2 with TRBJ2-3; D possibly corresponds to TRBD2 (6 bases). Germline values: CDR1 SNHLY, CDR2 FYNNEI. Trimming took off 7 bases at V and 2 bases at J, with 10 bases between the two ends. The CDR3 length is 13 residues. The CDR3 sequence: CASNKDYTDTQYF. Written as DNA, the CDR3 is TGTGCCAGCAACAAGGACTACACAGATACGCAGTATTTT.

The chain recombines TRBV3-1 (or the pseudogene TRBV3-2) with TRBJ2-1; 8 nucleotides agree with TRBD1. The CDR3 has 16 amino acids. CDR1 is LGHDT and CDR2 is YNNKEL in the germline V gene (reference sequence). J gave up 6 bases and V 1 base, and 8 bases lay outside the gene matches. As DNA, the CDR3 is TGTGCCAGCAGCCAAGGGTGGGGCAGGGGGCCCAATGAGCAGTTCTTC. Its translation is CASSQGWGRGPNEQFF.

The chain couples TRBV2 to TRBJ1-2; 8 nucleotides align to TRBD1. Germline CDR1 SNHLY, CDR2 FYNNEI. The V gene end was trimmed by 7 bases and the J gene end by 4 bases; junction bases not matched to a gene: 14. The CDR3 is 16 amino acids. CDR3: CASKHFRDRTAYGYTF. The CDR3, as DNA: TGTGCCAGCAAACACTTCCGGGACAGGACTGCCTATGGCTACACCTTC.

This chain uses TRBV11-3 with TRBJ1-3, with D tentatively TRBD1 (6 bases). CDR1 is SGHNT and CDR2 is YENEEA in the germline V gene. The ends were cut back, 4 bases at V and 5 bases at J, with 18 bases in the middle. This CDR3 spans 16 amino acids. The DNA for the CDR3 is TGTGCCAGCAGCTCAATCAGACCGGGACAACGAAACACCATATATTTT. Protein: CASSSIRPGQRNTIYF.

The genes are TRBV2 and TRBJ1-2; D is possibly TRBD1 (6 bases). This CDR3 comprises 12 residues. V was pared by 6 bases and J by 4 bases, with 9 bases between. Germline V gives CDR1 SNHLY, CDR2 FYNNEI. The CDR3 loop is CASRQGLYGYTF. The CDR3 DNA is TGTGCCAGCAGACAGGGCCTCTATGGCTACACCTTC.

The rearrangement joins TRBV29-1 to TRBJ1-1; tentative D call: TRBD1 (6 bases). V was cut by 6 bases and J by 3 bases, with 11 bases left in between. The CDR3 runs 12 residues. From germline, CDR1 is SQVTM and CDR2 ANQGSEA. The CDR3 DNA follows: TGCAGCGTACACAGGGAGTACACTGAAGCTTTCTTT. This gives the protein CSVHREYTEAFF.